These 21 T cell receptor beta chains originate from one sample sequenced in a study of vaccination effects on CD4 cells after COVID-19. When less than 12 days of culture had elapsed, CD4+ T cells were isolated. Participants were vaccinated with two doses of either the BNT162b2 or mRNA-1273 vaccine. Sequenced by immunoSEQ multiplex PCR; TCRdb stores in-frame clones only, minus some. Among tens of thousands of clones listed, roughly 80% were seen once. These receptors have no identified antigens. The sequenced sample was CD4+ T cells from PBMCs cultured without peptide, obtained after COVID-19 vaccination. Source of these receptors: a human donor who received a COVID-19 vaccine.

This clone was found a few times. J is TRBJ1-1 and V is TRBV3-1 (or the pseudogene TRBV3-2); D may be TRBD1 (6 bases). Trimming stripped 4 bases from V and 4 bases from J, with 16 bases between. The CDR3 contains 15 residues. Germline CDR1 LGHDT, CDR2 YNNKEL (reference sequence). CDR3 in DNA: TGTGCCAGCAGCCCATATCAGGGGACGAGCACTGAAGCTTTCTTT. Translating it yields CASSPYQGTSTEAFF.

This clone has only a few counts. The chain joins TRBV5-4 to TRBJ1-2; 7 bases line up with TRBD1. This CDR3 has 16 amino acids. Germline CDR1 is SGHNT and CDR2 is YYREEE (reference sequence). V lost 4 bases, J lost 0 bases, and 9 bases stayed unmatched. DNA for the CDR3: TGTGCCAGCAGCCGCGGGGCGGGGACAGCTAACTATGGCTACACCTTC. This sequence encodes CASSRGAGTANYGYTF.

This clone showed up just a few times. The chain uses TRBV20-1 and TRBJ1-6, with D perhaps TRBD1 (5 bases). The length of the CDR3 is 16 residues. V was clipped by 3 bases and J by 6 bases, with 18 bases between them. Germline V CDR1 and CDR2: DFQATT, SNEGSKA (reference sequence). The CDR3 nucleotides are TGCAGTGCTAGTAGTGAGGGGACGACTGGTAATTCACCCCTCCACTTT. Its translation: CSASSEGTTGNSPLHF.

This sequence joins TRBV21-1 and TRBJ2-5; no DNA check was done on the table's D call, TRBD1. TRBV21-1 is tagged as a pseudogene. This CDR3 is 14 amino acids long. The CDR3 bases are TGTGCCAGCAGCAAAGTTACAGGGCAAGAGACCCAGTACTTC. Translation gives CASSKVTGQETQYF.

The chain combines TRBV14 with TRBJ1-6; 7 nucleotides line up with TRBD1. Germline assignment: CDR1 SGHDN and CDR2 FVKESK. There are 15 residues in the CDR3. V shed 4 bases, J shed 6 bases, and the junction held 6 bases outside the gene matches. CDR3 coding DNA: TGTGCCAGCAGCCCGAGACAGGGCCTTAATTCACCCCTCCACTTT. This sequence encodes CASSPRQGLNSPLHF.

The CDR3 DNA reads as TGTGCCAGCAGCAAAGTAGTGAGGGTAGGGGAGCAGTTCTTC. It is translated as CASSKVVRVGEQFF. The J gene is TRBJ2-1, the V gene TRBV21-1; TRBD2, the D gene given by the table, was not confirmed from the DNA. TRBV21-1 is flagged as a pseudogene. The CDR3 has 14 amino acids.

This clone came up once. J is TRBJ2-7 and V is TRBV21-1. TRBV21-1 is assigned pseudogene status. The CDR3 extends over 13 amino acids. The chain's CDR3 is CASSKGVPYEQYV. CDR3 DNA: TGTGCCAGCAGCAAAGGTGTACCGTACGAGCAGTACGTC.

The J gene is TRBJ2-5, the V gene TRBV12-3 or TRBV12-4; D possibly corresponds to TRBD1 (5 bases). Between the trimmed V and J ends, which lost 3 bases and 4 bases, there was a span of 9 bases. The CDR3 has 13 amino acids. CDR3 in amino acids: CASSFGAVETQYF. CDR3 in DNA: TGTGCCAGCAGTTTTGGGGCGGTAGAGACCCAGTACTTC.

The chain employs TRBV11-2 and TRBJ1-5; D possibly corresponds to TRBD1 (6 bases). Germline V CDR1 and CDR2: SGHAT, FQNNGV. The CDR3 sequence is 13 residues long. Trimming removed 5 bases at V and 11 bases at J, with 16 bases between. CDR3 DNA: TGTGCCAGCAGCCCCGCGCAGGGGAGGTCCCAGCATTTT. Protein product: CASSPAQGRSQHF.

This clone appeared a few times. The V gene is TRBV19, the J gene TRBJ1-2; D may be TRBD1 (5 bases). This CDR3 contains 16 residues. Trimming removed 8 bases at V and 3 bases at J, with 22 bases between. Germline CDR1 and CDR2: LNHDA and SQIVND (reference sequence). Here the CDR3 reads CASQMGRFGTDYGYTF. CDR3 sequence (DNA): TGTGCCAGTCAAATGGGGAGGTTTGGGACTGACTATGGCTACACCTTC. The whole variable domain, remainder taken from reference TRBV19 and TRBJ1-2, is DGGITQSPKYLFRKEGQNVTLSCEQNLNHDAMYWYRQDPGQGLRLIYYSQIVNDFQKGDIAEGYSVSREKKESFPLTVTSAQKNPTAFYLCASQMGRFGTDYGYTFGSGTRLTVV.

The chain has TRBV6-5 and TRBJ2-7, with D unresolved. CDR3 length: 14 amino acids. Trimming left V 7 bases short and J 0 bases short, with 13 bases between. Germline CDR1 reads MNHEY; CDR2 reads SVGAGI. The CDR3 protein is CASNPRFSSYEQYV. CDR3 in DNA: TGTGCCAGCAACCCCCGCTTCAGCTCCTACGAGCAGTACGTC.

The chain is built from TRBV5-1 and TRBJ2-2, with D hard to call. The germline V and J ends were trimmed by 0 bases and 0 bases, with 6 bases remaining between them. The CDR3 has 15 residues. Germline assignment: CDR1 SGHRS and CDR2 YFSETQ. For the CDR3, the DNA is TGCGCCAGCAGCTTGGCTGCCTCGAACACCGGGGAGCTGTTTTTT. Protein sequence: CASSLAASNTGELFF. Complete variable domain (other parts from reference TRBV5-1 and TRBJ2-2): KAGVTQTPRYLIKTRGQQVTLSCSPISGHRSVSWYQQTPGQGLQFLFEYFSETQRNKGNFPGRFSGRQFSNSRSEMNVSTLELGDSALYLCASSLAASNTGELFFGEGSRLTVL.

The chain combines TRBV6-5 with TRBJ1-1, with D perhaps matching TRBD1 (6 bases). V lost 2 bases and J 3 bases, leaving 10 bases between the germline ends. The CDR3 is made up of 14 amino acids. The germline CDR1 and CDR2 sequences are MNHEY and SVGAGI. The CDR3 coding sequence is TGTGCCAGCAGTTACCGAACAGGGTACACTGAAGCTTTCTTT. Its protein product is CASSYRTGYTEAFF.

The chain has TRBV9 and TRBJ1-2, with TRBD1 identical over 10 bases. Germline V CDR1 and CDR2: SGDLS, YYNGEE. The V segment lost 4 bases and the J segment 5 bases; nucleotides outside the gene matches: 8. The CDR3 spans 15 residues. The CDR3 nucleotides are TGTGCCAGCAGCTCACGGACAGGGGGAGGATATGGCTACACCTTC. It is translated as CASSSRTGGGYGYTF. The whole variable domain, remainder taken from reference TRBV9 and TRBJ1-2, is DSGVTQTPKHLITATGQRVTLRCSPRSGDLSVYWYQQSLDQGLQFLIQYYNGEERAKGNILERFSAQQFPDLHSELNLSSLELGDSALYFCASSSRTGGGYGYTFGSGTRLTVV.

The chain recombines TRBV2 with TRBJ2-3; D gene ambiguous. The germline V and J ends were trimmed by 7 bases and 3 bases, with 8 bases remaining between them. Germline V lookup: CDR1 SNHLY, CDR2 FYNNEI. The CDR3 is made up of 12 amino acids. The CDR3 loop is CASNQLTDTQYF. DNA for the CDR3: TGTGCCAGCAATCAGTTAACAGATACGCAGTATTTT.

The chain has TRBV5-1 and TRBJ2-5; 9 bases match TRBD1. This CDR3 has 17 residues. The V gene's germline CDR1 is SGHRS and CDR2 YFSETQ. Germline trimming cut 1 base from V and 0 bases from J; bases unmatched to any gene: 7. The CDR3 protein is CASSLYRRTGDQETQYF. Here the CDR3 DNA reads TGCGCCAGCAGCTTGTATCGCCGGACAGGGGACCAAGAGACCCAGTACTTC.

The CDR3 DNA is TGTGCCTGGACCCCGGGCCGGGACATCCCTAGCAATCAGCCCCAGCATTTT. It translates to CAWTPGRDIPSNQPQHF. J is TRBJ1-5 and V is TRBV30, with D possibly TRBD1 on 6 matching bases. V was cut by 4 bases and J by 0 bases, with 19 bases left in between. The CDR3 is 17 residues long. From germline, CDR1 is GTSNPN and CDR2 SVGIG (reference sequence).

This sequence joins TRBV5-1 and TRBJ2-5; 10 positions agree with TRBD1. Looked up from germline, CDR1 is SGHRS and CDR2 is YFSETQ. The CDR3 spans 14 residues. V shed 3 bases and J 5 bases; nucleotides not matched to a gene: 4. The CDR3 is CASSWDRGPETQYF. DNA for the CDR3: TGCGCCAGCAGCTGGGACAGGGGCCCGGAGACCCAGTACTTC.

The rearrangement joins TRBV6-5 to TRBJ2-3, with D perhaps assigned TRBD1 or TRBD2 (6 bases each). The CDR3 loop spans 15 amino acids. Germline loops: CDR1 MNHEY, CDR2 SVGAGI. Trimming removed 5 bases from V and 1 base from J, with 13 bases in between. CDR3 loop: CASSTLRGGTDTQYF. In DNA form, the CDR3 reads TGTGCCAGCAGTACATTAAGGGGGGGCACAGATACGCAGTATTTT.

The gene calls are TRBV18 and TRBJ1-1; no firm D call. Between the trimmed V and J ends, which lost 1 base and 5 bases, there was a span of 11 bases. Germline loops: CDR1 KGHSH, CDR2 LQKENI. The CDR3 is 14 amino acids. CDR3 sequence (DNA): TGTGCCAGCTCACCACTGAGGGAGGTAACTGAAGCTTTCTTT. This codes for CASSPLREVTEAFF. The full variable domain, its missing parts supplied by reference TRBV18 and TRBJ1-1, is NAGVMQNPRHLVRRRGQEARLRCSPMKGHSHVYWYRQLPEEGLKFMVYLQKENIIDESGMPKERFSAEFPKEGPSILRIQQVVRGDSAAYFCASSPLREVTEAFFGQGTRLTVV.

The chain combines TRBV5-1 with TRBJ1-4, with TRBD1 matching 9 bases. V shed 1 base, J shed 7 bases, and the junction held 2 bases outside the gene matches. The CDR3 extends over 14 amino acids. Germline values: CDR1 SGHRS, CDR2 YFSETQ. The CDR3 sequence: CASSLTGGSEKLFF. CDR3 bases: TGCGCCAGCAGCTTGACAGGGGGCAGTGAAAAACTGTTTTTT. Variable domain in full (rest from reference TRBV5-1 and TRBJ1-4): KAGVTQTPRYLIKTRGQQVTLSCSPISGHRSVSWYQQTPGQGLQFLFEYFSETQRNKGNFPGRFSGRQFSNSRSEMNVSTLELGDSALYLCASSLTGGSEKLFFGSGTQLSVL.